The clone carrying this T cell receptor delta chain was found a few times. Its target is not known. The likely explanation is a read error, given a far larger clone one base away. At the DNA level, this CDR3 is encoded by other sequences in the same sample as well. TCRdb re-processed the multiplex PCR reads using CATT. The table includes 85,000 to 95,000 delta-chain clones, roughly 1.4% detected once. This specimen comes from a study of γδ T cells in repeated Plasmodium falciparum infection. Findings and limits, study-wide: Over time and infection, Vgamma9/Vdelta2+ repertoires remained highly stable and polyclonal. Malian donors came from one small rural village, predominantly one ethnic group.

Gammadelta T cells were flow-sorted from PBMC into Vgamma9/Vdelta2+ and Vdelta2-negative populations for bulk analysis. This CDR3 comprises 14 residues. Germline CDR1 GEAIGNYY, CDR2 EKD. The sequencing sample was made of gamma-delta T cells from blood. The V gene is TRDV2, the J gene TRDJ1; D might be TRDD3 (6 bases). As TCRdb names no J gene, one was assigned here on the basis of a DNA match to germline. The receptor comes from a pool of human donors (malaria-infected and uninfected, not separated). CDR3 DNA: TGTGCCTGTGACCATGGGGATTACACCGACAAACTCATCTTT. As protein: CACDHGDYTDKLIF.